These 8 T cell receptor beta chains share one sample of origin, sequenced in a study of cytomegalovirus exposure and HLA in healthy donors. The PCR contained 60 Vbeta and 13 Jbeta primers. Sequenced by immunoSEQ multiplex PCR; TCRdb stores in-frame clones only, minus some. The sample has roughly 99,000 clones; 75% to 85% are singletons. Material: PBMCs. The receptors were gathered from a male donor in good health and CMV-seropositive.

In this sample, this clone turned up a few times. This chain uses TRBV19 with TRBJ1-1; D not certain. V gave up 5 bases and J gave up 0 bases, with 7 bases separating them. The CDR3 is 13 residues long. Germline CDR1 reads LNHDA; CDR2 reads SQIVND (reference sequence). The CDR3 region is CASSEGLNTEAFF. The CDR3 DNA reads as TGTGCCAGTAGTGAGGGATTGAACACTGAAGCTTTCTTT. Based on the CDR3 plus reference TRBV19 and TRBJ1-1, the full variable domain is DGGITQSPKYLFRKEGQNVTLSCEQNLNHDAMYWYRQDPGQGLRLIYYSQIVNDFQKGDIAEGYSVSREKKESFPLTVTSAQKNPTAFYLCASSEGLNTEAFFGQGTRLTVV.

This clone was recorded only once. The chain couples TRBV6-5 to TRBJ2-7; the match to TRBD1 covers 10 bases. V shed 2 bases, J shed 3 bases, and the junction held 4 bases outside the gene matches. Per the germline V gene, CDR1 is MNHEY and CDR2 is SVGAGI. The CDR3 is 15 residues long. As DNA, the CDR3 is TGTGCCAGCAGTTACGGGGACAGGGGTTTCTACGAGCAGTACTTC. It encodes CASSYGDRGFYEQYF.

This clone was seen only a few times. The chain joins TRBV6-6 to TRBJ1-5; 9 bases fit TRBD1. CDR1 is MNHNY and CDR2 is SVGAGI in the germline V gene (reference sequence). The CDR3 covers 16 residues. V trimming: 2 bases; J trimming: 5 bases; junction bases outside the gene matches: 7. The CDR3 DNA follows: TGTGCCAGCAGTTACAGCGACAGGGGGATGGATCAGCCCCAGCATTTT. This translates into CASSYSDRGMDQPQHF.

The rearrangement uses TRBV14 and TRBJ2-7; 9 bases map to TRBD1. This CDR3 is built from 15 residues. The junction had 7 bases not matched to a gene; V was cut back by 4 bases and J by 3 bases. Germline assignment: CDR1 SGHDN and CDR2 FVKESK. The CDR3, as DNA: TGTGCCAGCAGCCTCCTAGGGGACAGGGACTACGAGCAGTACTTC. The encoded protein is CASSLLGDRDYEQYF.

The V call is TRBV6-1, the J call TRBJ1-5; perhaps TRBD1 as D (6 bases). Germline V gene sequence: CDR1 MNHNS, CDR2 SASEGT. The length of the CDR3 is 14 residues. Trimming took off 8 bases at V and 3 bases at J, with 14 bases between the two ends. This CDR3 is CASAPDRLNQPQHF. The CDR3 DNA reads TGTGCCAGCGCCCCGGACAGACTCAATCAGCCCCAGCATTTT.

The V call is TRBV15, the J call TRBJ1-2; no firm D call. The V gene lost 5 bases and the J gene lost 3 bases, with 10 bases spanning the gap. This CDR3 is built from 13 residues. In germline, CDR1 is LNHNV, CDR2 YYDKDF (reference sequence). CDR3 bases: TGTGCCACCAGCCCGGCGGCAGACTATGGCTACACCTTC. Translated: CATSPAADYGYTF.

The chain uses TRBV6-5 and TRBJ2-7, with 7 bases lining up with TRBD2. Germline-derived CDR1 and CDR2 are MNHEY and SVGAGI. This CDR3 region has 12 residues. After removal of 6 bases from V and 2 bases from J, the junction contained 1 base not matched to a gene. Here the CDR3 reads CASRGGAYEQYF. CDR3 DNA: TGTGCCAGCAGGGGGGGGGCCTACGAGCAGTACTTC.

The CDR3 loop is CAVSREGRDTEAFF. The CDR3 DNA is TGTGCCGTCAGCAGGGAGGGGCGCGACACTGAAGCTTTCTTT. This chain joins TRBV6-5 and TRBJ1-1; TRBD1 might be the D (5 bases). The CDR3 runs to 14 residues. Trimming left V 11 bases short and J 3 bases short, with 19 bases between. Germline V lookup: CDR1 MNHEY, CDR2 SVGAGI.